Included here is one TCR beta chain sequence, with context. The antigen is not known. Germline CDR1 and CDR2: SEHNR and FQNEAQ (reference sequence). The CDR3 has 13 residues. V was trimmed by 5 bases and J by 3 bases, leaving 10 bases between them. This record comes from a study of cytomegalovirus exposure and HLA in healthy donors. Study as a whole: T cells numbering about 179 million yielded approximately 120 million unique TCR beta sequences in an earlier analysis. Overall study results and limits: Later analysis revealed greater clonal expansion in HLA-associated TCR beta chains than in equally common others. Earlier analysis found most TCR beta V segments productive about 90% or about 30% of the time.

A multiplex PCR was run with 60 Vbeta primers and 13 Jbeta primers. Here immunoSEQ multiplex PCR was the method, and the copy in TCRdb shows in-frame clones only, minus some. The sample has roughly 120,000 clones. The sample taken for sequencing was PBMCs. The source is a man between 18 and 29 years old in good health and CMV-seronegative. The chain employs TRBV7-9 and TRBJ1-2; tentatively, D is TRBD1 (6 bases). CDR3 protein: CASSPQGYYGYTF. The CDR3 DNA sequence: TGTGCCAGCAGCCCTCAGGGGTACTATGGCTACACCTTC.